This T cell receptor beta chain comes out of a study of beta chain features in type 1 diabetes. As concerns this clone: Its antigen is currently unknown.

Sequenced material consisted of expressed TCRB transcripts (all of the isolated RNA was reverse transcribed). Measured with immunoSEQ multiplex PCR; TCRdb has only the in-frame clones, and not every one. Of about 900,000 clones in the sample, 17% were seen once. Study-wide results and caveats: PCR might favor shorter templates, but any such skew would affect patients and controls equally. Shorter TCRB CDR3s, moderately but significantly so, marked every one of the four CD4+ subsets in Type 1 diabetes patients. Patients with type 1 diabetes showed fewer VDJ junction insertions and more deletions. cDNA-based sequencing might over-represent cells highly expressing TCR.

This CDR3 region has 15 residues. Trimming cost V 4 bases and J 0 bases, with 11 bases left between them. Germline lookup yields CDR1 SGDLS and CDR2 YYNGEE. The V gene is TRBV9, the J gene TRBJ2-1; no reliable D call. This receptor was obtained from a woman younger than 30 in good health. The sequencing input was naive CD4+ T cells from blood. The CDR3 loop is CASSLRGTSYNEQFF. DNA for the CDR3: TGTGCCAGCAGCCTGCGCGGAACCTCCTACAATGAGCAGTTCTTC.